These 8 T cell receptor beta chains originate from one sample sequenced in a study of Ad26.COV2.S vaccination and SARS-CoV-2 variants. Treatment given: over 15 received Ad26.COV2.S at low or high dose, single or two shots; 5 received placebo; per-sample allocation not given. Sampling occurred on day 63 after the first vaccine or placebo injection. Sequenced by immunoSEQ multiplex PCR; TCRdb stores in-frame clones only, minus some. The repertoire includes 450,000 to 550,000 clones, 70% to 90% of them detected once, and around 1.6% sits in the top ten. The specimen comprised peripheral blood, sampled in a trial of Ad26.COV2.S vaccine versus placebo. Source of these receptors: a person between 18 and 60 years old who received the Ad26.COV2.S COVID-19 vaccine or a placebo.

The V gene is TRBV4-1, the J gene TRBJ2-1, with 7 bases fitting TRBD2. CDR1 MGHRA and CDR2 YSYEKL come from the germline V gene. V was pared by 4 bases and J by 0 bases, with 9 bases of the junction left unmatched. This CDR3 has 17 residues. CDR3 sequence (DNA): TGCGCCAGCAGCCCAGGTCGGGGCGGGGGCTCCTACAATGAGCAGTTCTTC. Translation: CASSPGRGGGSYNEQFF.

The chain combines TRBV7-8 with TRBJ2-3; a possible D gene is TRBD1 (7 bases). The V gene lost 5 bases and the J gene lost 3 bases, with 15 bases spanning the gap. The CDR3 is 15 amino acids. Germline CDR1 and CDR2: SGHVS and FQNEAQ. CDR3 in amino acids: CASSPGGTETDTQYF. The CDR3 bases are TGTGCCAGCAGCCCGGGCGGGACAGAAACAGATACGCAGTATTTT.

The chain carries TRBV12-5 and TRBJ2-3; D may be TRBD1 (5 bases). Trimming cost V 6 bases and J 2 bases, with 9 bases left between them. The CDR3 is 13 residues long. CDR1 and CDR2 (germline): LGHNT, FRNRAP. CDR3 sequence: CASGRTNTDTQYF. The DNA of the CDR3 is TGTGCTAGTGGGAGGACAAACACAGATACGCAGTATTTT.

The chain carries TRBV2 and TRBJ2-1, with 11 nucleotides matching TRBD2. Unmatched junction bases numbered 4, after V lost 5 bases and J lost 4 bases. This CDR3 region has 15 residues. CDR1 is SNHLY and CDR2 is FYNNEI in the germline V gene. This chain's CDR3 is CASSPTSGMYNEQFF. The CDR3 DNA sequence: TGTGCCAGCAGTCCGACTAGCGGGATGTACAATGAGCAGTTCTTC.

This clone was counted only a few times. Additional DNA sequences in this sample encode the identical CDR3. V gene TRBV6-2 or TRBV6-3 combines with J gene TRBJ1-6; maybe TRBD1 (5 bases). The V gene lost 0 bases and the J gene lost 7 bases, with 10 bases spanning the gap. Germline loops: CDR1 MNHEY, CDR2 SVGEGT. The CDR3 loop spans 15 amino acids. This chain's CDR3 is CASSYSGGRNSPLHF. CDR3 coding DNA: TGTGCCAGCAGTTACTCGGGGGGTCGAAATTCACCCCTCCACTTT.

This chain uses TRBV7-8 with TRBJ1-4; 11 nucleotides line up with TRBD1. The CDR3 covers 20 residues. Germline CDR1 and CDR2: SGHVS and FQNEAQ. The V segment lost 0 bases and the J segment 0 bases; nucleotides outside the gene matches: 9. CDR3 amino acids: CASSLAGGTGGTATNEKLFF. Here the CDR3 DNA reads TGTGCCAGCAGCTTAGCCGGTGGGACAGGGGGAACTGCAACTAATGAAAAACTGTTTTTT.

The gene calls are TRBV18 and TRBJ2-1; TRBD1 aligns across 9 bases. The germline gives CDR1 KGHSH, CDR2 LQKENI. J gave up 2 bases and V 0 bases, and 2 bases lay outside the gene matches. CDR3 length: 16 amino acids. The CDR3 DNA sequence: TGTGCCAGCTCACCACCGGACAGGGGTGCCTACAATGAGCAGTTCTTC. It is translated as CASSPPDRGAYNEQFF.

As to this clone: At the DNA level, this CDR3 is encoded by other sequences in the same sample as well. The chain joins TRBV9 to TRBJ2-3; 11 bases are a match to TRBD2. The germline V gene has CDR1 SGDLS and CDR2 YYNGEE. This CDR3 comprises 15 residues. V lost 2 bases, J lost 1 base, and 0 bases stayed unmatched. CDR3: CASSVSGGGTDTQYF. The CDR3 DNA reads TGTGCCAGCAGCGTTAGCGGGGGGGGCACAGATACGCAGTATTTT.